This TCR beta chain was documented in a study of PD-L1 blockade in urothelial cancer. Looking at the study overall: Blood analysis was done at 3 weeks (second dose) and 6 weeks after treatment began.

As to time point: pretreatment peripheral blood. Measured with immunoSEQ multiplex PCR; TCRdb has only the in-frame clones, and not every one. Altogether 50,000 to 55,000 clones are present, roughly 75% being singletons, with the ten largest covering under 4.5%. This CDR3 spans 15 amino acids. Deletions cut 0 bases from V and 4 bases from J, with 14 bases between. The germline gives CDR1 SGDLS, CDR2 YYNGEE. This receptor was taken from a man in his 70s with urothelial cancer. The material sequenced was PBMCs, taken around atezolizumab (anti-PD-L1) treatment. The V gene is TRBV9, the J gene TRBJ2-7, with a possible D match to TRBD2 (5 bases). The CDR3 nucleotides read TGTGCCAGCAGCGTAGGGACTGCCCTCGGGTACGAGCAGTACTTC. Encoded protein: CASSVGTALGYEQYF. The variable domain in full, completed from reference TRBV9 and TRBJ2-7, reads DSGVTQTPKHLITATGQRVTLRCSPRSGDLSVYWYQQSLDQGLQFLIQYYNGEERAKGNILERFSAQQFPDLHSELNLSSLELGDSALYFCASSVGTALGYEQYFGPGTRLTVT.